This passage covers 14 T cell receptor beta chains from one sample sequenced in a study of T cells in women clearing cervical HPV infection. Clones were read by immunoSEQ multiplex PCR, and TCRdb kept only the in-frame ones, dropping some. This sample's table reports around 39,000 clones. The sample taken for sequencing was blood buffy coat. All receptors come from a woman aged 18-70 years with a cervical HPV16 infection that either progressed to CIN3+ or cleared (not recorded which).

As for this clone: The read terminates 3 residues before the CDR3 end, so the remaining end is supplied by the germline J gene. The chain joins TRBV30 to TRBJ1-2, with a weak D call TRBD1 (5 bases). Germline lookup yields CDR1 GTSNPN and CDR2 SVGIG (reference sequence). The CDR3 is made up of 15 amino acids. CDR3 loop: CAWTPMGPSYNDYTF. Incomplete CDR3 DNA: TGTGCCTGGACCCCTATGGGGCCCTCCTACAATGAC.

Concerning this clone itself: The read ends 3 residues early relative to the CDR3; the germline J gene fills the gap. The rearrangement links TRBV13 to TRBJ2-3; D might be TRBD1 (6 bases). The germline V gene has CDR1 PRHDT and CDR2 FYEKMQ (reference sequence). This CDR3 is built from 14 residues. Trimming cost V 2 bases and J 5 bases, with 11 bases left between them. The DNA read from the CDR3 is TGTGCCAGCAGCTTACAGGGGCAGGGAGATACG. Translated, it gives CASSLQGQGDT. The full-length CDR3 reads as CASSLQGQGDTQYF. Full variable domain (remainder filled in from reference TRBV13 and TRBJ2-3): AAGVIQSPRHLIKEKRETATLKCYPIPRHDTVYWYQQGPGQDPQFLISFYEKMQSDKGSIPDRFSAQQFSDYHSELNMSSLELGDSALYFCASSLQGQGDTQYFGPGTRLTVL.

Of note for this clone: The read halts 3 residues ahead of the CDR3 end, with the missing end drawn from the germline J gene. The chain employs TRBV29-1 and TRBJ1-1; D gene ambiguous. Trimming cost V 4 bases and J 1 base, with 10 bases left between them. The CDR3 length is 13 residues. The germline V gene encodes CDR1 SQVTM and CDR2 ANQGSEA. The CDR3 sequence is CSVGLLRNTEAFF. Incomplete CDR3 DNA: TGCAGCGTTGGCTTGCTTAGGAACACTGAA.

About this clone itself: Coverage ceases 3 residues before the CDR3 finishes, and the germline J gene fills in the end. The V gene is TRBV7-2, the J gene TRBJ2-3; the D gene is possibly TRBD1 (6 bases). The germline CDR1 and CDR2 sequences are SGHTA and FQGNSA. The CDR3 covers 14 residues. The CDR3 sequence is CASSSYRADQPQYF. The CDR3 DNA, read in part, is TGTGCCAGCAGCTCCTACAGGGCAGATCAGCCG.

As to this clone: The CDR3 is cut off 3 residues early in the read; its end comes from the germline J gene. The rearrangement uses TRBV11-3 and TRBJ2-3; D may be TRBD1 (5 bases). V dropped 2 bases and J dropped 4 bases, with 13 bases sitting between them. Looked up from germline, CDR1 is SGHNT and CDR2 is YENEEA. The CDR3 is 15 residues long. The CDR3 DNA, read in part, is TGTGCCAGCAGCTTAAGGCAGGGTGGTCCAGATACG. This sequence encodes CASSLRQGGPDT. The entire CDR3 is CASSLRQGGPDTQYF. Full variable domain (missing parts from reference TRBV11-3 and TRBJ2-3): EAGVVQSPRYKIIEKKQPVAFWCNPISGHNTLYWYLQNLGQGPELLIRYENEEAVDDSQLPKDRFSAERLKGVDSTLKIQPAELGDSAVYLCASSLRQGGPDTQYFGPGTRLTVL.

Of note for this clone: The read falls 3 residues short of the CDR3 end, and the missing part is taken from the germline J gene. This sequence joins TRBV20-1 and TRBJ2-1; D remains ambiguous. The V end was cut by 4 bases, the J end by 5 bases, with 9 bases between. In germline, CDR1 is DFQATT, CDR2 SNEGSKA (reference sequence). The CDR3 runs to 12 residues. The sequenced part of the CDR3 DNA is TGCAGTGCTATCGTAGAGAACAATGAG. Protein product: CSAIVENNE. Given in full, the CDR3 is CSAIVENNEQFF.

The CDR3 sequence: CAASPGLAGVHEQFF. CDR3 DNA, as far as it was read: TGTGCCGCCTCACCGGGGCTAGCGGGAGTACATGAG. V and J are TRBV19 and TRBJ2-1; TRBD2 matches at 10 bases. The CDR3 goes on 3 residues after the read ends, and that part is filled in from the germline J gene. The CDR3 runs 15 residues. The germline CDR1 and CDR2 sequences are LNHDA and SQIVND (reference sequence). V trimming: 11 bases; J trimming: 8 bases; junction bases outside the gene matches: 15.

As concerns this clone: The missing CDR3 end, 3 residues past where the read stops, is filled in from the germline J gene. V gene TRBV5-8 combines with J gene TRBJ2-7; 7 bases agree with TRBD1. The germline gives CDR1 SGHTS, CDR2 YDEGEE. Unmatched junction bases numbered 6, after V lost 4 bases and J lost 2 bases. The length of the CDR3 is 14 residues. CDR3 protein: CASSARDSPYEQYF. CDR3 bases read: TGTGCCAGCAGCGCCCGGGACAGCCCCTACGAG.

To note about this clone: The CDR3 extends 3 residues past the end of the read, so its final part is completed from the germline J gene. V gene TRBV5-1 combines with J gene TRBJ2-5; 9 bases are a match to TRBD2. Germline V lookup: CDR1 SGHRS, CDR2 YFSETQ. The CDR3 loop spans 13 amino acids. V shed 0 bases and J 7 bases; nucleotides not matched to a gene: 1. The CDR3 bases that were read are TGCGCCAGCAGCTTGGGGCGGGAGGGGACC. Protein product: CASSLGREGT. The full-length CDR3 reads as CASSLGREGTQYF.

Concerning this clone itself: The read ends 3 residues shy of where the CDR3 ends; the end is completed using the germline J gene. The chain recombines TRBV5-4 with TRBJ2-3, with D perhaps TRBD2 (6 bases). CDR3 length equals 14 residues. Germline loops: CDR1 SGHNT, CDR2 YYREEE (reference sequence). V was shortened by 4 bases and J by 2 bases, with 11 bases between the two germline ends. The chain's CDR3 is CASSPGTFTDTQYF. The part of the CDR3 DNA that was read is TGTGCCAGCAGCCCGGGGACTTTCACAGATACG.

As to this clone: The read falls 3 residues short of the CDR3 end, and the missing part is taken from the germline J gene. The chain combines TRBV19 with TRBJ2-7; TRBD1 might be the D (5 bases). This CDR3 comprises 14 residues. Germline V gives CDR1 LNHDA, CDR2 SQIVND (reference sequence). V was clipped by 5 bases and J by 1 base, with 12 bases between them. The DNA read from the CDR3 is TGTGCCAGTAGTCCTCAGACAGTTTCCTACGAG. Translated, it gives CASSPQTVSYE. The entire CDR3 protein reads CASSPQTVSYEQYF.

As for this clone: The read is 3 residues too short to cover the CDR3 end, so that end is filled in from the germline J gene. This chain links TRBV4-1 with TRBJ2-3, with TRBD2 identical over 8 bases. From germline, CDR1 is MGHRA and CDR2 YSYEKL. V gave up 2 bases and J gave up 0 bases; unmatched junction bases: 4. The CDR3 sequence is 16 residues long. CDR3 bases read: TGCGCCAGCAGCCAAATGTTAGCGGGAAGCACAGATACG. It specifies CASSQMLAGSTDT. The entire CDR3 protein is CASSQMLAGSTDTQYF.

To note about this clone: The CDR3 end lies 3 residues beyond the end of the read and is filled in from the germline J gene. The same CDR3 can be traced to other DNA sequences in this sample. The J gene is TRBJ1-3, the V gene TRBV7-9; no clear D gene. Germline V gene lookup returns CDR1 SEHNR and CDR2 FQNEAQ (reference sequence). Trimming removed 1 base from V and 0 bases from J, with 7 bases in between. The CDR3 has 15 amino acids. Incomplete CDR3 DNA: TGTGCCAGCAGCTTAGACAGCCTCTCTGGAAACACC. Its translation: CASSLDSLSGNT. The full CDR3 reads CASSLDSLSGNTIYF.

With respect to this clone: The sequenced fragment ends 3 residues before the CDR3 boundary, so the rest is inferred from the germline J gene. This chain uses TRBV30 with TRBJ2-2; tentative D call: TRBD1 (5 bases). Trimming cost V 7 bases and J 7 bases, with 16 bases left between them. This CDR3 contains 13 residues. CDR1 and CDR2 (germline): GTSNPN, SVGIG (reference sequence). CDR3 in amino acids: CALKGPTDGELFF. Partial CDR3 DNA: TGTGCCTTAAAGGGGCCCACCGACGGGGAG.